Listed below are T cell receptor beta chains from one sample, sequenced in a study of T cell changes during pregnancy in multiple sclerosis. Sequenced by immunoSEQ multiplex PCR; TCRdb stores in-frame clones only, minus some. Counted here are 90,000 to 95,000 clones, roughly 93% occurring once; the ten biggest clones make up less than 2.5%. The sample consisted of peripheral blood, taken in the third trimester of pregnancy. The receptors were gathered from a female donor with multiple sclerosis, enrolled in a pregnancy study. CDR3s include the opening cysteine and the closing phenylalanine or tryptophan. D genes are given only for firm matches. Not every row has a clone size; where given, it reads once, few, many or a size class.

>TRBD1|-|TRBV5-6|TRBJ2-5
CASSAGQGWGETQYF
TGTGCCAGCAGCGCGGGACAGGGATGGGGAGAGACCCAGTACTTC
>-|-|TRBV4-1|TRBJ1-5
CASSQVSENQPQHF
TGCGCCAGCAGCCAAGTAAGCGAGAATCAGCCCCAGCATTTT
>-|-|TRBV27|TRBJ2-2
CASTGNTGELFF
TGTGCCAGCACGGGGAACACCGGGGAGCTGTTTTTT
>TRBD2|-|TRBV4-2|TRBJ2-2
CASSQVALAANTGELFF
TGTGCCAGCAGCCAAGTTGCACTAGCGGCGAACACCGGGGAGCTGTTTTTT
>-|-|TRBV5-1|TRBJ2-2
CASRAGQATGELFF
TGCGCCAGCCGGGCGGGGCAAGCGACCGGGGAGCTGTTTTTT
>TRBD2|-|TRBV7-7|TRBJ2-1
CASSQGLASHNEQFF
TGTGCTAGCAGCCAAGGACTAGCGAGCCACAATGAGCAGTTCTTC
>TRBD1|once|TRBV6-1|TRBJ1-5
CASSRQGGNQPQHF
TGTGCCAGCAGTCGACAGGGGGGGAATCAGCCCCAGCATTTT
>-|-|TRBV9|TRBJ2-7
CASSAADNSYEQYF
TGTGCCAGCAGCGCCGCGGACAACTCCTACGAGCAGTACTTC
>TRBD2|once|TRBV29-1|TRBJ2-5
CSVEGWTSGMKTQYF
TGCAGCGTTGAAGGTTGGACTAGCGGGATGAAGACCCAGTACTTC
>-|-|TRBV28|TRBJ2-1
CASVWAGSYNEQFF
TGTGCCAGCGTCTGGGCGGGCTCCTACAATGAGCAGTTCTTC
>TRBD1|-|TRBV5-4|TRBJ2-3
CASSLPGQYRTDTQYF
TGTGCCAGCAGCTTACCGGGACAGTATCGCACAGATACGCAGTATTTT
>TRBD1|-|TRBV5-1|TRBJ2-5
CASRADRAYETQYF
TGCGCCAGCAGGGCGGACAGGGCATATGAGACCCAGTACTTC
>TRBD2|-|TRBV5-4|TRBJ2-3
CASSYVAGGGRDTQYF
TGTGCCAGCAGCTATGTAGCGGGAGGAGGTCGAGATACGCAGTATTTT
>-|few|TRBV11-2|TRBJ2-7
CASSSDGTAPYEQYF
TGTGCCAGCAGCTCGGACGGGACTGCCCCGTACGAGCAGTACTTC
>-|-|TRBV27|TRBJ1-3
CASVKNTIYF
TGTGCCAGCGTTAAAAACACCATATATTTT
>-|-|TRBV11-2|TRBJ2-7
CASSFSGRDFSYEQYF
TGTGCCAGCAGCTTTTCGGGCAGGGACTTCTCCTACGAGCAGTACTTC
>TRBD2|-|TRBV7-3|TRBJ2-1
CASSLGGGRVLDEQFF
TGTGCCAGCAGCTTAGGGGGGGGACGGGTTCTGGATGAGCAGTTCTTC
>TRBD1|-|TRBV29-1|TRBJ2-2
CSVEGRGRGTGELFF
TGCAGCGTTGAAGGCAGGGGGCGGGGCACCGGGGAGCTGTTTTTT
>-|-|TRBV10-3|TRBJ2-7
CAIEDPRGAGPYEQYF
TGTGCCATCGAGGACCCTCGAGGGGCGGGGCCGTACGAGCAGTACTTC
>TRBD1|-|TRBV6-5|TRBJ1-3
CASSKAGTGRNTIYF
TGTGCCAGCAGTAAGGCCGGGACAGGGAGAAACACCATATATTTT
>-|-|TRBV18|TRBJ1-3
CASSRSTHSGNTIYF
TGTGCCAGCTCACGCAGTACACACTCTGGAAACACCATATATTTT
>TRBD1|-|TRBV9|TRBJ1-1
CASSPQGWDTEAFF
TGTGCCAGCAGCCCACAGGGGTGGGACACTGAAGCTTTCTTT
>TRBD2|-|TRBV6-1|TRBJ2-2
CASASGGLNTGELFF
TGTGCCAGCGCTAGCGGGGGGCTCAACACCGGGGAGCTGTTTTTT
>TRBD1|-|TRBV5-1|TRBJ2-1
CASSLDNGQVDEQFF
TGCGCCAGCAGCTTGGACAACGGACAGGTAGATGAGCAGTTCTTC
>-|-|TRBV6-8|TRBJ2-7
CASSFSTERGLNCSYEQYF
TGTGCCAGCAGTTTCTCGACCGAACGGGGTTTGAATTGCTCCTACGAGCAGTACTTC
>-|-|TRBV19|TRBJ2-7
CASAGGGAYEQYF
TGTGCCAGTGCAGGAGGGGGCGCCTACGAGCAGTACTTC
>TRBD1|-|TRBV9|TRBJ2-7
CASTPGTVPYEQYF
TGTGCCAGCACCCCCGGGACAGTCCCCTACGAGCAGTACTTC
>-|-|TRBV10-3|TRBJ2-1
CAITSGNNEQFF
TGTGCCATCACCTCCGGGAACAATGAGCAGTTCTTC
>-|-|TRBV7-3|TRBJ2-3
CASSSTGPSRTQYF
TGTGCCAGCAGCTCAACAGGCCCATCCAGGACGCAGTATTTT
>TRBD1|-|TRBV28|TRBJ2-5
CASTRGDRSWETQYF
TGTGCCAGCACCAGGGGGGACAGGAGCTGGGAGACCCAGTACTTC
>TRBD1|-|TRBV6-5|TRBJ1-2
CASSSLRGGVFGYTF
TGTGCCAGCAGCTCTCTCCGAGGGGGCGTTTTTGGCTACACCTTC
>-|once|TRBV15|TRBJ2-5
CATSLGRDRGQETQYF
TGTGCCACCAGCCTCGGGCGGGACCGCGGTCAAGAGACCCAGTACTTC
>-|-|TRBV27|TRBJ2-1
CASSPPRRLQAYNEQFF
TGTGCCAGCAGTCCCCCGAGGCGGCTCCAAGCCTACAATGAGCAGTTCTTC
>TRBD1|-|TRBV19|TRBJ1-2
CASSTQGQGEGYTF
TGTGCCAGTAGTACCCAAGGACAGGGGGAAGGCTACACCTTC
>TRBD1|-|TRBV10-3|TRBJ2-7
CAISELLTGTGNRDF
TGTGCCATCAGTGAGTTACTTACCGGGACAGGGAATAGGGACTTC
>TRBD2|-|TRBV28|TRBJ2-1
CASRGLAVAEQFF
TGTGCCAGTAGGGGACTAGCGGTTGCTGAGCAGTTCTTC
>TRBD1|-|TRBV27|TRBJ1-2
CASSLTGGYGYTF
TGTGCCAGCAGTTTAACAGGGGGCTATGGCTACACCTTC
>-|-|TRBV6-1|TRBJ2-3
CASSGARGSLPTDTQYF
TGTGCCAGCAGTGGAGCCCGGGGGAGCCTACCCACAGATACGCAGTATTTT
>TRBD1|-|TRBV28|TRBJ1-2
CASSSTGTGSAYGYTF
TGTGCCAGCAGTTCCACCGGGACAGGGAGTGCATATGGCTACACCTTC
>-|-|TRBV19|TRBJ2-7
CASRRGPSYEQYF
TGTGCCAGTAGGCGGGGGCCATCCTACGAGCAGTACTTC
>-|-|TRBV27|TRBJ1-2
CASGMVGGGSGYTF
TGTGCCAGTGGGATGGTGGGGGGAGGTAGTGGCTACACCTTC
>-|-|TRBV4-1|TRBJ1-4
CASSQPTGYVEKLFF
TGCGCCAGCAGCCAACCCACAGGGTATGTCGAAAAACTGTTTTTT
>-|-|TRBV27|TRBJ1-5
CASSLSQGPNQPQHF
TGTGCCAGCAGTCTCTCCCAGGGCCCTAATCAGCCCCAGCATTTT
>TRBD1|few|TRBV29-1|TRBJ1-1
CSVVARQGALNTEAFF
TGCAGCGTTGTAGCACGACAGGGGGCTCTGAACACTGAAGCTTTCTTT
>-|-|TRBV4-3|TRBJ2-1
CASSQGGGDNEQFF
TGCGCCAGCAGCCAAGGGGGCGGGGACAATGAGCAGTTCTTC
>TRBD1|once|TRBV6-6|TRBJ1-3
CASIQGANGNTIYF
TGTGCCAGCATCCAGGGGGCGAATGGAAACACCATATATTTT
>TRBD1|-|TRBV7-9|TRBJ1-5
CASADRVNQPQHF
TGTGCCAGTGCGGACAGGGTGAATCAGCCCCAGCATTTT
>TRBD1|-|TRBV10-3|TRBJ2-7
CATLGQITYEQYF
TGTGCCACCTTGGGACAGATAACCTACGAGCAGTACTTC
>-|-|TRBV6-1|TRBJ1-4
CASSAETSVTNEKLFF
TGTGCCAGCAGTGCCGAGACTTCGGTCACTAATGAAAAACTGTTTTTT
>TRBD2|-|TRBV15|TRBJ2-1
CATSRDRLAGSNEQFF
TGTGCCACCAGCAGAGATAGGCTAGCGGGAAGTAATGAGCAGTTCTTC